The rows below give T cell receptor beta chains drawn from one sample of a study of blood T cell repertoires in COVID-19. The method was immunoSEQ multiplex PCR; TCRdb's version includes in-frame clones alone and lacks a portion of them. The sample carries around 240,000 clones, about nine tenths recorded once. What was sequenced was PBMCs or T cells enriched from blood (not recorded which). The receptors stem from a human donor in a cohort exposed to, infected with or recovered from COVID-19 (not recorded which). The donor label of this sample is uncertain. Both conserved end residues are part of each CDR3. D genes are given only for firm matches. Only some rows state a clone size, as once, few, many or a class for expanded clones.

j_call,d_call,clone_size,v_call,cdr3_nt,cdr3_aa
TRBJ1-1,-,-,TRBV29-1,TGCAGCGGGACGACAGACACTGAAGCTTTCTTT,CSGTTDTEAFF
TRBJ2-1,TRBD1,-,TRBV29-1,TGCAGCGCGACAGGGAACAATGAGCAGTTCTTC,CSATGNNEQFF
TRBJ2-1,TRBD2,-,TRBV5-8,TGTGCCAGCAGCCAGACTAGCGGGGGGGCCTATGAGCAGTTCTTC,CASSQTSGGAYEQFF
TRBJ1-4,-,-,TRBV4-3,TGCGCCAGCAGCAGCCGAGAACGACGGTGGGCTGAAAAACTGTTTTTT,CASSSRERRWAEKLFF
TRBJ2-2,TRBD1,-,TRBV11-2,TGTGCCAGCAGCTTACAGGCAGGGGGCAACACCGGGGAGCTGTTTTTT,CASSLQAGGNTGELFF
TRBJ1-3,-,-,TRBV6-1,TGTGCCAGCAGTGTATCTGGAAACACCATATATTTT,CASSVSGNTIYF
TRBJ2-1,-,once,TRBV18,TGTGCCAGCTCGCCGGAACAGGTTGTGGATGAGCAGTTCTTC,CASSPEQVVDEQFF
TRBJ1-6,TRBD1,once,TRBV5-1,TGCGCCAGCAGCTCTGGCGGATGGACAGGGACGAATTCACCCCTCCACTTT,CASSSGGWTGTNSPLHF
TRBJ1-1,-,-,TRBV6-2/TRBV6-3,TGTGCCAGCAGTTTTATTGGACAGGAAGCTTTCTTT,CASSFIGQEAFF
TRBJ2-1,TRBD2,-,TRBV19,TGTGCCAGTAGTATATTACCTAGCGGGGGGGTTGCATCCTACAATGAGCAGTTCTTC,CASSILPSGGVASYNEQFF
TRBJ1-2,-,-,TRBV12-3/TRBV12-4,TGTGCCAGCAGTTTCGTTAGGGGCTATGGCTACACCTTC,CASSFVRGYGYTF
TRBJ2-3,-,-,TRBV4-1,TGCGCCAGCAGCCTGGCGGGACGGAGCACAGATACGCAGTATTTT,CASSLAGRSTDTQYF
TRBJ1-6,TRBD1,-,TRBV9,TGTGCCAGCAGCGTCTGGGGACAGGGGAATTCACCCCTCCACTTT,CASSVWGQGNSPLHF
TRBJ1-2,-,once,TRBV2,TGTGCCAGCAGTGTGAGGGTTGGCTACACCTTC,CASSVRVGYTF
TRBJ2-1,TRBD2,-,TRBV6-5,TGTGCCAGCAGTCGGACCCGCGGGGGGGCGGGCGAGCAGTTCTTC,CASSRTRGGAGEQFF
TRBJ1-4,-,-,TRBV3-1/TRBV3-2,TGTGCCAGCAGCCAAGATTGGGCAGTTAATGAAAAACTGTTTTTT,CASSQDWAVNEKLFF
TRBJ1-1,-,-,TRBV7-9,TGTGCCAGCGGATCATCTTCCCGACAGGCGGGGGACACTGAAGCTTTCTTT,CASGSSSRQAGDTEAFF
TRBJ2-2,TRBD1,once,TRBV19,TGTGCCAGTAGTCCCCGGGACAGTAACACCGGGGAGCTGTTTTTT,CASSPRDSNTGELFF
TRBJ1-2,-,-,TRBV5-8,TGTGCCAGCAGCCCGTTGGGACAATGGGGCTACACCTTC,CASSPLGQWGYTF
TRBJ2-1,-,-,TRBV11-2,TGTGCCAGCAGCTTAGAACGGGGGAATGAGCAGTTCTTC,CASSLERGNEQFF
TRBJ1-6,-,-,TRBV7-6,TGTGCCAGCAGCTCGGGGGGAGTTTCACCCCTCCACTTT,CASSSGGVSPLHF
TRBJ2-7,TRBD1,-,TRBV24-1,TGTGCCACCGCTCCTGACAGGGGTCCCCTGGAGGAGCAGTACTTC,CATAPDRGPLEEQYF
TRBJ2-1,TRBD2,once,TRBV19,TGTGCCAGTTCCCGACTAGCGGGGGGATTGGATGAGCAGTTCTTC,CASSRLAGGLDEQFF
TRBJ1-1,TRBD1,-,TRBV18,TGTGCCAGCTCTCGGGACAGGGAGGGCACTGAAGCTTTCTTT,CASSRDREGTEAFF
TRBJ1-5,-,-,TRBV30,TGTGCCTGGAGTGTACCGGACACCCATCAGCCCCAGCATTTT,CAWSVPDTHQPQHF
TRBJ2-3,TRBD1,-,TRBV7-2,TGTGCCAGCAGCCAAGACAGGGGGCGAGCAGATACGCAGTATTTT,CASSQDRGRADTQYF
TRBJ2-2,-,once,TRBV30,TGTGCCTGGAGCAGGGTGGACACCGGGGAGCTGTTTTTT,CAWSRVDTGELFF
TRBJ1-1,-,-,TRBV9,TGTGCCAGCAGCGTATCAGACTTGAACACTGAAGCTTTCTTT,CASSVSDLNTEAFF
TRBJ1-2,-,-,TRBV7-9,TGTGCCAGCAGCTTAGTTGGCCGGATCCAGGATAACTATGGCTACACCTTC,CASSLVGRIQDNYGYTF
TRBJ2-7,-,-,TRBV21-1,TGTGCCAGCAGCACGTCCCCCCCCAGAAGGACTCGGGGGATCTACGAGCAGTACTTC,CASSTSPPRRTRGIYEQYF
TRBJ1-6,TRBD1,-,TRBV4-3,TGCGCCAGCAGCCAAGGCAGGGGGGATTATAATTCACCCCTCCACTTT,CASSQGRGDYNSPLHF
TRBJ2-3,TRBD1,-,TRBV7-9,TGTGCCAGCAGTCATTCAGGGACAGGCACAGATACGCAGTATTTT,CASSHSGTGTDTQYF
TRBJ2-1,-,-,TRBV29-1,TGCAGCTTCTCCACGGGGTCAAGTAAGGGTAGAAATGAGCAGTTCTTC,CSFSTGSSKGRNEQFF
TRBJ2-1,TRBD2,-,TRBV6-2/TRBV6-3,TGTGCCAGCAGTCGCCTCCCCCGGACTAGCGGGGGCGATGAGCAGTTCTTC,CASSRLPRTSGGDEQFF
TRBJ2-7,-,-,TRBV19,TGTGCCAGTAGTATAGATCGAGGCACCGAGCAGTACTTC,CASSIDRGTEQYF
TRBJ2-1,TRBD1,-,TRBV29-1,TGCAGCGTTGACAGGGGGCTGTTTAGTTTCTTC,CSVDRGLFSFF
TRBJ1-4,-,-,TRBV1,TGCACCAGCAGCCAACCCTCGGACAGCTTCTTTGAAAAACTGTTTTTT,CTSSQPSDSFFEKLFF
TRBJ1-3,-,-,TRBV6-5,TGTGCCAGCGGGACTCCCGGAAACACCATATATTTT,CASGTPGNTIYF
TRBJ1-4,TRBD1,-,TRBV5-1,TGCGCCAGCAGCTCGGGACAGCTTAATGAAAAACTGTTTTTT,CASSSGQLNEKLFF
TRBJ2-3,TRBD2,-,TRBV9,TGTGCCAGCAGCGTAGCTACCTCGGGGGGTCTGTATTTT,CASSVATSGGLYF
TRBJ2-3,-,-,TRBV28,TGTGCCAGCAGCCAGACTTCGGGAAAGTATTTT,CASSQTSGKYF
TRBJ1-1,-,once,TRBV7-2,TGTGCCAGCAGCTTAATGCGGGGAGGAGCTGAAGCTTTCTTT,CASSLMRGGAEAFF
TRBJ1-2,-,-,TRBV21-1,TGTGCCAGCAGCAAAGCCACAGGGGGTACCCGTTCGTACTATGGCTACACCTTC,CASSKATGGTRSYYGYTF
TRBJ1-1,-,-,TRBV23-1,TGCGCCAGCAGTCAATCTCCAGGTACGGGGTACACTGAAGCTTTCTTT,CASSQSPGTGYTEAFF